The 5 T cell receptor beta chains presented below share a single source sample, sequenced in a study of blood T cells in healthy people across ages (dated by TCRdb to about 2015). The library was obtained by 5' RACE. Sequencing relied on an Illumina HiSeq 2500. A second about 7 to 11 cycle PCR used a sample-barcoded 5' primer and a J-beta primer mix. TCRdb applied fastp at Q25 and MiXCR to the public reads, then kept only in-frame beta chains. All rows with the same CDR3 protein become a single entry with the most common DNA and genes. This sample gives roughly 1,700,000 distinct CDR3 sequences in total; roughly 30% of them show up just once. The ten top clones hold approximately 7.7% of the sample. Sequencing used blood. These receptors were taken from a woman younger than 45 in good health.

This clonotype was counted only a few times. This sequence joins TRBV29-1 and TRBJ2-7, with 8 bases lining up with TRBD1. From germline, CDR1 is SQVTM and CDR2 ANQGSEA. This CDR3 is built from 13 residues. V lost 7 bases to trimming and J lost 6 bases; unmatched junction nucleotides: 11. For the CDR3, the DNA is TGCAGCGGGAGGGCAGGGGGCGCGTCCGAGCAGTACTTC. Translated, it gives CSGRAGGASEQYF.

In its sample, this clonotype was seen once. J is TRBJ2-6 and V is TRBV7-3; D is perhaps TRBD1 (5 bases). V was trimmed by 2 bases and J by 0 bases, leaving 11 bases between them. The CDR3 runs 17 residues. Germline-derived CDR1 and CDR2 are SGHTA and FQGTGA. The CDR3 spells CASSLVQGRSGANVLTF. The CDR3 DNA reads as TGTGCCAGCAGCTTAGTCCAGGGCCGCTCTGGGGCCAACGTCCTGACTTTC. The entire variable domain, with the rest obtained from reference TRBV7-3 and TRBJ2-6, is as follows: GAGVSQTPSNKVTEKGKYVELRCDPISGHTALYWYRQSLGQGPEFLIYFQGTGAADDSGLPNDRFFAVRPEGSVSTLKIQRTERGDSAVYLCASSLVQGRSGANVLTFGAGSRLTVL.

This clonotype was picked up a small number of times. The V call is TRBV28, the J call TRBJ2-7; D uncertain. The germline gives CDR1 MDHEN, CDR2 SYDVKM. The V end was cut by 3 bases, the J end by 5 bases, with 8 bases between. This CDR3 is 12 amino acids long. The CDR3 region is CASSLVNNEQYF. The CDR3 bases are TGTGCCAGCAGTTTGGTAAATAACGAGCAGTACTTC.

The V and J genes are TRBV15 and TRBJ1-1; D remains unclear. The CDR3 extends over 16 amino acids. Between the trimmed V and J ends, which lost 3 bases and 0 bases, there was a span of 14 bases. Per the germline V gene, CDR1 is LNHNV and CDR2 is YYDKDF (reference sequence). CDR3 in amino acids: CATSRSSTRMNTEAFF. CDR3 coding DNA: TGTGCCACCAGCAGGTCTTCAACTAGAATGAACACTGAAGCTTTCTTT.

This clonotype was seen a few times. CDR3 coding DNA: TGTGCCAGCAGCGTAGTGGGCCAGAGGGTTGAGCAGTTCTTC. This encodes CASSVVGQRVEQFF. The chain recombines TRBV9 with TRBJ2-1; D is possibly TRBD2 (5 bases). The CDR3 covers 14 residues. V lost 0 bases, J lost 9 bases, and 13 bases lay in between. Germline CDR1 reads SGDLS; CDR2 reads YYNGEE. The whole variable domain, filled in from reference TRBV9 and TRBJ2-1, reads DSGVTQTPKHLITATGQRVTLRCSPRSGDLSVYWYQQSLDQGLQFLIQYYNGEERAKGNILERFSAQQFPDLHSELNLSSLELGDSALYFCASSVVGQRVEQFFGPGTRLTVL.